Listed below are T cell receptor beta chains from one sample, sequenced in a study of shared clonotypes between healthy human individuals. TCRdb's copy holds only in-frame clones and misses some; the assay was immunoSEQ multiplex PCR. The table lists roughly 2,000,000 clones, just under 95% of them singletons. Material for sequencing was naive CD8+ T cells sorted from blood. These receptors all stem from a man aged 18 to 35 in good health. Both conserved end residues are part of each CDR3. A D gene is named only where the DNA matches it firmly. Only some rows state a clone size, as once, few, many or a class for expanded clones.

abundance: -; j_gene: TRBJ2-1; v_gene: TRBV9; d_gene: -; CDR3aa: CASSVEITSSNYNEQFF; CDR3nt: TGTGCCAGCAGCGTAGAGATAACTAGCAGTAACTACAATGAGCAGTTCTTC
abundance: -; j_gene: TRBJ1-4; v_gene: TRBV6-6; d_gene: -; CDR3aa: CASQQGNEKLFF; CDR3nt: TGTGCCAGCCAGCAGGGGAATGAAAAACTGTTTTTT
abundance: -; j_gene: TRBJ1-1; v_gene: TRBV4-1; d_gene: TRBD1; CDR3aa: CASSQLPGTGWDTEAFF; CDR3nt: TGCGCCAGCAGCCAACTTCCCGGGACAGGGTGGGACACTGAAGCTTTCTTT
abundance: -; j_gene: TRBJ2-3; v_gene: TRBV27; d_gene: TRBD2; CDR3aa: CASRLAGAPTDTQYF; CDR3nt: TGTGCCAGCCGACTAGCGGGAGCCCCCACAGATACGCAGTATTTT
abundance: -; j_gene: TRBJ2-7; v_gene: TRBV10-1; d_gene: TRBD1; CDR3aa: CASGKDPGQGARSSYEQYF; CDR3nt: TGCGCCAGTGGTAAAGATCCGGGACAGGGTGCACGTAGCTCCTACGAGCAGTACTTC
abundance: -; j_gene: TRBJ1-6; v_gene: TRBV5-6; d_gene: TRBD1; CDR3aa: CASSYRQGSYNSPLHF; CDR3nt: TGTGCCAGCAGCTATCGACAGGGGTCCTATAATTCACCCCTCCACTTT
abundance: -; j_gene: TRBJ1-1; v_gene: TRBV4-3; d_gene: -; CDR3aa: CASSQDLSRHMNTEAFF; CDR3nt: TGCGCCAGCAGCCAAGATTTAAGTCGGCATATGAACACTGAAGCTTTCTTT
abundance: -; j_gene: TRBJ2-7; v_gene: TRBV5-1; d_gene: -; CDR3aa: CASSLAPGLPPGEQYF; CDR3nt: TGCGCCAGCAGCTTGGCCCCCGGGCTCCCGCCGGGCGAGCAGTACTTC
abundance: -; j_gene: TRBJ2-2; v_gene: TRBV11-2; d_gene: -; CDR3aa: CASSFRGTGELFF; CDR3nt: TGTGCCAGCAGCTTTCGCGGGACCGGGGAGCTGTTTTTT
abundance: once; j_gene: TRBJ2-7; v_gene: TRBV19; d_gene: -; CDR3aa: CASSTRESYEQYF; CDR3nt: TGTGCCAGTAGTACTCGGGAGTCCTACGAGCAGTACTTC
abundance: -; j_gene: TRBJ2-2; v_gene: TRBV27; d_gene: -; CDR3aa: CASRDAGELFF; CDR3nt: TGTGCCAGCCGGGACGCCGGGGAGCTGTTTTTT
abundance: once; j_gene: TRBJ1-2; v_gene: TRBV7-9; d_gene: -; CDR3aa: CASSWTAGYGYTF; CDR3nt: TGTGCCAGCAGCTGGACGGCGGGCTATGGCTACACCTTC
abundance: few; j_gene: TRBJ1-1; v_gene: TRBV7-9; d_gene: TRBD1; CDR3aa: CASSLGQGASTEAFF; CDR3nt: TGTGCCAGCAGCTTAGGGCAGGGGGCGAGCACTGAAGCTTTCTTT
abundance: -; j_gene: TRBJ2-1; v_gene: TRBV5-1; d_gene: TRBD2; CDR3aa: CASSTYSSGRTGNEQFF; CDR3nt: TGCGCCAGCAGCACTTATTCTAGCGGGAGGACCGGCAATGAGCAGTTCTTC
abundance: -; j_gene: TRBJ2-2; v_gene: TRBV29-1; d_gene: -; CDR3aa: CSVQEFGENTGELFF; CDR3nt: TGCAGCGTCCAGGAATTCGGGGAGAACACCGGGGAGCTGTTTTTT
abundance: -; j_gene: TRBJ2-7; v_gene: TRBV11-2; d_gene: -; CDR3aa: CASSLARDYEQYF; CDR3nt: TGTGCCAGCAGCTTAGCGAGAGACTACGAGCAGTACTTC